This T cell receptor (beta chain) emerged from a study of cytomegalovirus exposure and HLA in healthy donors. Notes on the study in general: In a later analysis, parvovirus B19, influenza, CMV and Epstein-Barr virus appeared linked to several top co-occurrence clusters.

With 60 Vbeta and 13 Jbeta primers, the PCR was carried out. Only in-frame clones appear in the TCRdb table, and some are missing; sequencing was by immunoSEQ multiplex PCR. The profile shows about 150,000 clones, more than 75% of them singletons. Trimming removed 3 bases from V and 6 bases from J, with 11 bases in between. CDR3 length: 13 amino acids. Germline V CDR1 and CDR2: SQVTM, ANQGSEA. Regarding this clone: Its matching antigen is unknown.

The receptor comes from a woman younger than 35 in good health and CMV-seronegative. This chain links TRBV29-1 with TRBJ2-2; the D gene is possibly TRBD1 (6 bases). The specimen was PBMCs. The CDR3 reads CSVDRGPAGELFF. The DNA of the CDR3 is TGCAGCGTTGACAGGGGTCCCGCCGGGGAGCTGTTTTTT.